The entry below gives a single T cell receptor beta chain sequence along with its context. Its cognate antigen is unknown. The CDR3 totals 14 residues. V lost 6 bases and J lost 3; bases outside the gene matches: 4. This specimen comes from a study of CD8 T cells in Susac syndrome. Overall study context: There were Susac syndrome patients who were therapy-naive at blood draw, others on corticosteroids, and others on intravenous immunoglobulin alone. Overall study results and limits: It was acknowledged in the study that its TCR sequencing and HLA analysis involved a relatively small number of individuals.

Negative isolation was used for CD8+ and CD4+ T cells and FACS enrichment for TEMRA cells. Reverse transcription of roughly 0.45 to 1 ug RNA was carried out with random hexamers. The immunoSEQ assay covered 54 Vbeta and 13 Jbeta segments for CDR3. TCRdb re-analysed the immunoSEQ multiplex PCR reads in MiXCR, keeping a single row per CDR3 protein. The repertoire holds about 180,000 distinct CDR3 sequences, with 90% to 95% as singletons. This chain links TRBV12-3 or TRBV12-4 with TRBJ1-4; 7 nucleotides match TRBD1. Input material: CD4+ T cells from PBMCs. This sequence originates from a human donor with Susac syndrome. CDR3 coding DNA: TGTGCCAGCAGCCGGGGACAGTCTAATGAAAAACTGTTTTTT. Protein sequence: CASSRGQSNEKLFF.